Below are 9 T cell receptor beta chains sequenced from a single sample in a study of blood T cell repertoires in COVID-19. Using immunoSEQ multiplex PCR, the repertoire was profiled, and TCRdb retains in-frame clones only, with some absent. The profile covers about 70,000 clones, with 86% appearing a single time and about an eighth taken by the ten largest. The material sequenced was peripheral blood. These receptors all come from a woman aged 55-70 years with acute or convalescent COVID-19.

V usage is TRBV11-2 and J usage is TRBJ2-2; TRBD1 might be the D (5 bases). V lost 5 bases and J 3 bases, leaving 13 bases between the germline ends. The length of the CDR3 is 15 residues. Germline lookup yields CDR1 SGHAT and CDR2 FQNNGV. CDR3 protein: CASSRQFIDTGELFF. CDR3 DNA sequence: TGTGCCAGCAGCCGACAGTTTATAGACACCGGGGAGCTGTTTTTT.

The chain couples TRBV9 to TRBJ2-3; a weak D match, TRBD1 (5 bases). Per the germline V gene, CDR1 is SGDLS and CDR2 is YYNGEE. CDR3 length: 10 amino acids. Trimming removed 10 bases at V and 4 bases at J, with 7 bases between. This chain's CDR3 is CALGADTQYF. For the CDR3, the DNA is TGTGCCTTAGGGGCAGATACGCAGTATTTT.

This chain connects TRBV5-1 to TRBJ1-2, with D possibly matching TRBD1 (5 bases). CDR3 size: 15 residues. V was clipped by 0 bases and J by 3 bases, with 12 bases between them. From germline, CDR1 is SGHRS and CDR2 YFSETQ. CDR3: CASSLDQGWYYGYTF. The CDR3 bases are TGCGCCAGCAGCTTGGACCAGGGATGGTACTATGGCTACACCTTC.

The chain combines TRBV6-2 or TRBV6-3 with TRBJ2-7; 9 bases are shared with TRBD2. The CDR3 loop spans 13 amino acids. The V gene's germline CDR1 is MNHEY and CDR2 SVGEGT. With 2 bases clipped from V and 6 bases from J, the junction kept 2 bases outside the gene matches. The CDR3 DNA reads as TGTGCCAGCAGTTACGCAGCGGGAGGCGAGCAGTACTTC. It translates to CASSYAAGGEQYF.

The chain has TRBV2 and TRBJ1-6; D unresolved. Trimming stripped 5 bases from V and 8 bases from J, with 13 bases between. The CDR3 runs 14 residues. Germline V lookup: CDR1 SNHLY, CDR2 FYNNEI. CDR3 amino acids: CASSPTETYSPLHF. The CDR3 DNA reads TGTGCCAGCAGTCCGACGGAGACTTATTCACCCCTCCACTTT.

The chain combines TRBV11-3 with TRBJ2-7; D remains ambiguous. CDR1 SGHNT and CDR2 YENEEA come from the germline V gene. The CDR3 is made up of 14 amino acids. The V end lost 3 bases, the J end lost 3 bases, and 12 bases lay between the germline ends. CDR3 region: CASSFDIDNYEQYF. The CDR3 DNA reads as TGTGCCAGCAGCTTCGACATCGATAACTACGAGCAGTACTTC.

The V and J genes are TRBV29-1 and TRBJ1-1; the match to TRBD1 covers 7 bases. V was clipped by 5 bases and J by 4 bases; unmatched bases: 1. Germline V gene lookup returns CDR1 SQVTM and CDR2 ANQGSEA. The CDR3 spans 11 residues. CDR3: CSVSGGTEAFF. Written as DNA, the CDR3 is TGCAGCGTTTCAGGGGGCACTGAAGCTTTCTTT.

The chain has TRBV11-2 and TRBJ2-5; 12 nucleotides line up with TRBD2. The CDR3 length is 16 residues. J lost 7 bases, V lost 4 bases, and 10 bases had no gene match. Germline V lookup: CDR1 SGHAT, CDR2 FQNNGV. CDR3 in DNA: TGTGCCAGCAGCTCGCGACTAGCGGGGGCCCAGATGACCCAGTACTTC. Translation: CASSSRLAGAQMTQYF.

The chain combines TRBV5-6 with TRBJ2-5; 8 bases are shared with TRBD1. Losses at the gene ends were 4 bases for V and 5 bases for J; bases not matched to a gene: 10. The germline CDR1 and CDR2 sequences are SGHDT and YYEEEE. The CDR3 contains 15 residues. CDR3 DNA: TGTGCCAGCAGCCCGGGACAGGTGGAGTGGGAGACCCAGTACTTC. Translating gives CASSPGQVEWETQYF.